These T cell receptor beta chains were read from a single sample in a study of blood T cell repertoires in COVID-19. Sequencing was performed with immunoSEQ multiplex PCR; in TCRdb, only in-frame clones are kept and a portion is missing. This table has some 340,000 clones, 90% appearing once. Material for sequencing was PBMCs or T cells enriched from blood (not recorded which). These receptors all come from a woman younger than 45 who had been exposed to COVID-19. Both conserved end residues are part of each CDR3. D genes are given only for firm matches. Size values are once, few and many counts, or a class for expanded clones, and some rows have none.

TRBV7-9,TRBJ1-2,-,-,TGTGCCAGCAGCTCCTCCAGGGGCAGCCGACTATGGGTCTACACCTTC,CASSSSRGSRLWVYTF
TRBV4-1,TRBJ1-5,-,-,TGCGCCAGCAGCCCCTCACGGGGGTATCAGCCCCAGCATTTT,CASSPSRGYQPQHF
TRBV5-6,TRBJ2-7,-,TRBD2,TGTGCCAGCAGCTTGGTGGGGGGAGGGAACTACGAGCAGTACTTC,CASSLVGGGNYEQYF
TRBV7-9,TRBJ2-2,-,-,TGTGCCAGCAGGCTGTTAGGGGACACGTCCTACACCGGGGAGCTGTTTTTT,CASRLLGDTSYTGELFF
TRBV29-1,TRBJ2-3,-,TRBD2,TGCAGCGTTGAAGTAGCGGGGGCCAGGGGGGATACGCAGTATTTT,CSVEVAGARGDTQYF
TRBV5-4,TRBJ2-5,-,TRBD2,TGTGCCAGCAGCTGGGGACTAGGGGAGACCCAGTACTTC,CASSWGLGETQYF
TRBV14,TRBJ1-2,-,-,TGTGCCAGCAGGCAATTACGCTGGGGGGACCAATCCTATGGCTACACCTTC,CASRQLRWGDQSYGYTF
TRBV25-1,TRBJ2-7,-,TRBD1,TGTGCCAGCAGTGAAGGGACAGTCTCCTACGAGCAGTACTTC,CASSEGTVSYEQYF
TRBV5-8,TRBJ1-5,-,TRBD1,TGTGCCAGCACCGTACAGGGGTTTAGCAATCAGCCCCAGCATTTT,CASTVQGFSNQPQHF
TRBV27,TRBJ2-5,-,TRBD2,TGTGCCAGCAGGGGAACTAGCGGGGGATCCCAAGAGACCCAGTACTTC,CASRGTSGGSQETQYF
TRBV4-1,TRBJ1-6,few,-,TGCGCCAGCAGCCGGTCTAAGTCCTATAATTCACCCCTCCACTTT,CASSRSKSYNSPLHF
TRBV14,TRBJ1-1,-,TRBD1,TGTGCCAGCAGCCTCCTATCGACAGGGGCCCCACGCCGAGAAGCTTTCTTT,CASSLLSTGAPRREAFF
TRBV6-5,TRBJ1-3,-,TRBD1,TGTGCCAGCAGTCTACAGGGGTCTGGAAACACCATATATTTT,CASSLQGSGNTIYF
TRBV20-1,TRBJ2-1,-,TRBD2,TGCAGTGCTAGTCTAAGCGGGGGGGTTGGGTACAATGAGCAGTTCTTC,CSASLSGGVGYNEQFF
TRBV5-6,TRBJ1-2,few,-,TGTGCCAGCACCCCCATGGGGCCCTATGGCTACACCTTC,CASTPMGPYGYTF
TRBV7-2,TRBJ2-1,-,-,TGTGCCAGCAGCCCCCAGCTGGCTCAGGGTTATAATGAGCAGTTCTTC,CASSPQLAQGYNEQFF
TRBV6-5,TRBJ1-3,-,-,TGTGCCAGCCGACAGGACGCGGGTAAAAACACCATATATTTT,CASRQDAGKNTIYF
TRBV24-1,TRBJ1-2,-,TRBD1,TGTGCCACCAAGGGACAGCCCTATGGCTACACCTTC,CATKGQPYGYTF
TRBV2,TRBJ1-3,-,TRBD1,TGTGCCAGCAGAGAACAGGGGGGCTCTGGAAACACCATATATTTT,CASREQGGSGNTIYF
TRBV27,TRBJ2-7,-,TRBD2,TGTGCCAGCAGCCCTTCGGGGGGGTGGCCCTACGAGCAGTACTTC,CASSPSGGWPYEQYF
TRBV13,TRBJ2-5,-,-,TGTGCCAGCAGCAGAACAGGGAACCAAGAGACCCAGTACTTC,CASSRTGNQETQYF
TRBV5-5,TRBJ1-2,-,-,TGTGCCAGCAGCTTGTGGCCCTCAGATATGAACTATGGCTACACCTTC,CASSLWPSDMNYGYTF
TRBV24-1,TRBJ2-1,-,TRBD2,TGTGCCACCAGTGATTTGGGGACTAGCGGGGAGGACGAGCAGTTCTTC,CATSDLGTSGEDEQFF
TRBV3-1/TRBV3-2,TRBJ1-2,-,-,TGTGCCAGCAGCCAAGATCAGGGTTTGGATGGCTACACCTTC,CASSQDQGLDGYTF
TRBV7-8,TRBJ1-3,-,-,TGTGCCAGCAGCCGACAGGGAAACACCATATATTTT,CASSRQGNTIYF
TRBV5-1,TRBJ2-3,-,-,TGCGCCAGCAGCACTCCTAGCACAGATACGCAGTATTTT,CASSTPSTDTQYF
TRBV7-2,TRBJ1-2,-,-,TGTGCCAGCAGCCTAATAAATGATGGCTACACCTTC,CASSLINDGYTF
TRBV11-2,TRBJ1-1,few,TRBD1,TGTGCCAGCAGCCGACAGGGGGCGAACACTGAAGCTTTCTTT,CASSRQGANTEAFF
TRBV29-1,TRBJ1-1,-,-,TGCAGCGTTGACAGGGAAGCTTTCTTT,CSVDREAFF
TRBV5-3,TRBJ2-7,-,TRBD1,TGTGCCAGAAGCGCTCGGACAGGGGGGTACGAGCAGTACTTC,CARSARTGGYEQYF
TRBV3-1/TRBV3-2,TRBJ1-2,-,TRBD1,TGTGCCAGCAGCCCTCAGGGGGTAGCTAACTATGGCTACACCTTC,CASSPQGVANYGYTF
TRBV18,TRBJ2-5,-,TRBD2,TGTGCCAGCTCACCACCCTCTAGCGGGGGGGAAGAGACCCAGTACTTC,CASSPPSSGGEETQYF
TRBV21-1,TRBJ2-3,-,-,TGTGCCAGCAGCATGACAGGTCCTTTCACAGATACGCAGTATTTT,CASSMTGPFTDTQYF
TRBV14,TRBJ2-2,-,-,TGTGCCAGCAGCCAAGATCTCGTTAGATCGAACACCGGGGAGCTGTTTTTT,CASSQDLVRSNTGELFF
TRBV6-5,TRBJ1-2,once,-,TGTGCCAGCATAAAGTTAGGGGATTACTATGGCTACACCTTC,CASIKLGDYYGYTF
TRBV12-3/TRBV12-4,TRBJ1-1,-,-,TGTGCCAGCAGTTGGACAGATCGCGCTGAAGCTTTCTTT,CASSWTDRAEAFF
TRBV24-1,TRBJ2-3,few,-,TGTGCCACCAGTGATCCAGGGGACCGAGGGATCACAGATACGCAGTATTTT,CATSDPGDRGITDTQYF
TRBV7-9,TRBJ2-3,once,TRBD2,TGTGCCAGCAGCCCCGGGGGGGCAGATACGCAGTATTTT,CASSPGGADTQYF
TRBV2,TRBJ1-2,-,-,TGTGCCAGCAGTGAAAGGGCAGGGTTTACCATTTGGGGCTACACCTTC,CASSERAGFTIWGYTF
TRBV7-2,TRBJ2-7,once,TRBD2,TGTGCCAGCAGCTTGGAATTAGCGGGGGTTGGCGAGCAGTACTTC,CASSLELAGVGEQYF
TRBV5-4,TRBJ2-7,few,-,TGTGCCAGCAGCTCAAACAGGGACGAGCAGTACTTC,CASSSNRDEQYF
TRBV2,TRBJ2-7,-,-,TGTGCCAGCAGTGAAGAATCAAGGGGCGAGCAGTACTTC,CASSEESRGEQYF
TRBV7-2,TRBJ1-2,-,-,TGTGCCAGCAGCCCCTCTAAACACTATGGCTACACCTTC,CASSPSKHYGYTF
TRBV14,TRBJ2-7,-,-,TGTGCCAGCAGCCCAGGGACCCTCTGGGCAGGGGAATCCTACGAGCAGTACTTC,CASSPGTLWAGESYEQYF
TRBV6-5,TRBJ2-7,-,-,TGTGCCAGCTCTAAATCCATCGGCGAGCAGTACTTC,CASSKSIGEQYF
TRBV5-8,TRBJ2-7,once,-,TGTGCCAGCAGCTTGAGAGGCCCCTACGAGCAGTACTTC,CASSLRGPYEQYF
TRBV2,TRBJ1-4,-,-,TGTGCCAGCAGTGATCTGGGCAAACTGTTTTTT,CASSDLGKLFF
TRBV4-1,TRBJ2-2,once,TRBD2,TGCGCCAGCAGCCAAGTAGCGGGGGGGCCCGGGGAGCTGTTTTTT,CASSQVAGGPGELFF
TRBV7-9,TRBJ2-2,once,TRBD2,TGTGCCAGCAGCCTCAGCGGGGGAGGGGAGCTGTTTTTT,CASSLSGGGELFF
TRBV27,TRBJ1-6,-,-,TGTGCCAGCAGTCCCCTCGTCGGGAGATATAATTCACCCCTCCACTTT,CASSPLVGRYNSPLHF
TRBV30,TRBJ2-5,-,TRBD1,TGTGCCTGGACCCAACTGACAGGGCAAGAGACCCAGTACTTC,CAWTQLTGQETQYF
TRBV7-2,TRBJ2-1,-,TRBD2,TGTGCCAGCAGCTATAGCGGGGGGTACAATGAGCAGTTCTTC,CASSYSGGYNEQFF
TRBV6-5,TRBJ2-2,-,-,TGTGCCAGCCTGGGAACCGGGGGCGGGGAGCTGTTTTTT,CASLGTGGGELFF
TRBV24-1,TRBJ2-1,-,-,TGTGCCACCAGTACGGAGTCCTACAATGAGCAGTTCTTC,CATSTESYNEQFF
TRBV9,TRBJ2-4,-,-,TGTGCCAGCAGCGTAGACCCCCATCAGGGATTGAAAAACATTCAGTACTTC,CASSVDPHQGLKNIQYF
TRBV7-2,TRBJ2-3,once,-,TGTGCCAGCAGCATCAGGGGGGCAGATACGCAGTATTTT,CASSIRGADTQYF
TRBV5-1,TRBJ2-2,-,-,TGCGCCAGCAGCGAAGAGATAGCCGGGGAGCTGTTTTTT,CASSEEIAGELFF
TRBV5-4,TRBJ2-7,-,TRBD1,TGTGCCAGCAGCCCCCAGGGGGAACAACCGTACTTC,CASSPQGEQPYF
TRBV7-9,TRBJ2-5,-,-,TGTGCCAGCAGCTTAAGGGGCGGCGTGGAGACCCAGTACTTC,CASSLRGGVETQYF
TRBV6-5,TRBJ2-5,few,-,TGTGCCAGCAGTAGGGGGGAGACCCAGTACTTC,CASSRGETQYF